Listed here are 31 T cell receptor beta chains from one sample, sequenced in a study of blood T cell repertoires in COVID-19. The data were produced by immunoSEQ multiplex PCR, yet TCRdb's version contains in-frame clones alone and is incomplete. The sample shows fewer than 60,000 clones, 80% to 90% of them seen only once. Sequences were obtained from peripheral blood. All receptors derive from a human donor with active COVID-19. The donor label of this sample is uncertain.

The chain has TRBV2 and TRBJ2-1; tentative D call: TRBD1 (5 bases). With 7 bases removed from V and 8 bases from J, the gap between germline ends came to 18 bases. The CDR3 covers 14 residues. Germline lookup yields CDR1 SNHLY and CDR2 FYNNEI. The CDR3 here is CASNRAGSMDEQFF. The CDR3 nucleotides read TGTGCCAGCAATAGGGCAGGGTCTATGGATGAGCAGTTCTTC. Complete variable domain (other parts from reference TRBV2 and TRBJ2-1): EPEVTQTPSHQVTQMGQEVILRCVPISNHLYFYWYRQILGQKVEFLVSFYNNEISEKSEIFDDQFSVERPDGSNFTLKIRSTKLEDSAMYFCASNRAGSMDEQFFGPGTRLTVL.

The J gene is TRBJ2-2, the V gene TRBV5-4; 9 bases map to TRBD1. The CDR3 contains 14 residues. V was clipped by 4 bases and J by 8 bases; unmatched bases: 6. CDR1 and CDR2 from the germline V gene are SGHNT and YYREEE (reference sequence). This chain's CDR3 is CASSMDRGRGELFF. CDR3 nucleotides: TGTGCCAGCAGCATGGACAGGGGCCGAGGGGAGCTGTTTTTT.

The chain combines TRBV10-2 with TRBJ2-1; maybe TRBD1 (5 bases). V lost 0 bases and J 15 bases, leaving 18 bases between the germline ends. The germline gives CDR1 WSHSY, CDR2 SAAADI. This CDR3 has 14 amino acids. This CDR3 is CASSESVRAQGGFF. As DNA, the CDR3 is TGCGCCAGCAGTGAGTCTGTCAGGGCCCAGGGTGGGTTCTTC.

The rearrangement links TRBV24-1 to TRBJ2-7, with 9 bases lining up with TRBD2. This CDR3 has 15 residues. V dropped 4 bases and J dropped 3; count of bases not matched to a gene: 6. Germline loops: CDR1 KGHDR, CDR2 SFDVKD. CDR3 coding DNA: TGTGCCACCAGTGACCCGCTAGCGGGGTACTACGAGCAGTACTTC. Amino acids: CATSDPLAGYYEQYF.

CDR3 nucleotides: TGTGCCAGCAGTCAGACTAGCGGGGGGAGCACAGATACGCAGTATTTT. It encodes CASSQTSGGSTDTQYF. The J gene is TRBJ2-3, the V gene TRBV2; 13 nucleotides line up with TRBD2. The CDR3 totals 16 residues. With V trimmed by 5 bases and J by 0 bases, 2 bases remained unmatched. Germline V gene sequence: CDR1 SNHLY, CDR2 FYNNEI.

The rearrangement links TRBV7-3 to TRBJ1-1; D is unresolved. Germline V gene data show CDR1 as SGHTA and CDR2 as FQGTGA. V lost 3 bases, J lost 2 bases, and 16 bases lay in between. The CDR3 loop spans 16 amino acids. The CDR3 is CASSLMSVTTNTEAFF. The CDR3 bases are TGTGCCAGCAGCTTGATGTCCGTGACGACAAACACTGAAGCTTTCTTT.

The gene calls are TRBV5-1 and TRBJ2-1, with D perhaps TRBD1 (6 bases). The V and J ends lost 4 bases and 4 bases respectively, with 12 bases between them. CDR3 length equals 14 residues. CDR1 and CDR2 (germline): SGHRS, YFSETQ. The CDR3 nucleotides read TGCGCCAGCAGCCCCGGACAGAGTTACAATGAGCAGTTCTTC. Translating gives CASSPGQSYNEQFF. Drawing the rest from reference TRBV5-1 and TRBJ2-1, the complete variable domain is KAGVTQTPRYLIKTRGQQVTLSCSPISGHRSVSWYQQTPGQGLQFLFEYFSETQRNKGNFPGRFSGRQFSNSRSEMNVSTLELGDSALYLCASSPGQSYNEQFFGPGTRLTVL.

CDR3 protein: CASSPGRGASSYEQYF. CDR3 coding DNA: TGCGCCAGCAGCCCCGGACGGGGTGCCAGCTCCTACGAGCAGTACTTC. The chain links TRBV5-1 to TRBJ2-7; D might be TRBD2 (5 bases). Germline V gene lookup returns CDR1 SGHRS and CDR2 YFSETQ. With 4 bases removed from V and 0 bases from J, the gap between germline ends came to 17 bases. The CDR3 runs to 16 residues.

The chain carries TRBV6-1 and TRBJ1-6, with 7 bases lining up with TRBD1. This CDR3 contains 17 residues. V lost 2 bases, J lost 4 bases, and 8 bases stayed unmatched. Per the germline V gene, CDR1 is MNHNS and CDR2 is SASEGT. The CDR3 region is CASSEFSRQGYNSPLHF. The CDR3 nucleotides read TGTGCCAGCAGTGAATTCTCCAGACAGGGTTATAATTCACCCCTCCACTTT.

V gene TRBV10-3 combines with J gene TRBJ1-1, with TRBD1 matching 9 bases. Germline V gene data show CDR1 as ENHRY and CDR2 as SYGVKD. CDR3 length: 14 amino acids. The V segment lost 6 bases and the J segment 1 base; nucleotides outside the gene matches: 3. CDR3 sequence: CAIRGTGQNTEAFF. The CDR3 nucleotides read TGTGCCATCAGGGGGACAGGGCAGAACACTGAAGCTTTCTTT.

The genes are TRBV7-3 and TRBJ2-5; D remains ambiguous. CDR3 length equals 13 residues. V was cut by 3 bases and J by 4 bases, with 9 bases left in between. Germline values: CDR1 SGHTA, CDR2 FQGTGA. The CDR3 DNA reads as TGTGCCAGCAGCTTTGGATCAGGAGAGACCCAGTACTTC. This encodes CASSFGSGETQYF.

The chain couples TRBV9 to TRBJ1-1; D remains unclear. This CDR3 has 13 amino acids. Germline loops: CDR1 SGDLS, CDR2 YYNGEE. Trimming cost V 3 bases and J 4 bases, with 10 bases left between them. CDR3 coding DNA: TGTGCCAGCAGCGGCGGATTTGGCACTGAAGCTTTCTTT. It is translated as CASSGGFGTEAFF.

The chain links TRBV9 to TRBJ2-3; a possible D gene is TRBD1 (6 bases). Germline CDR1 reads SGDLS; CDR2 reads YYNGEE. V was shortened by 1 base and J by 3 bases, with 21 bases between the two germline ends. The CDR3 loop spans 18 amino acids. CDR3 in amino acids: CASSVSGQTERWTDTQYF. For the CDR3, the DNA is TGTGCCAGCAGCGTATCAGGACAGACAGAACGTTGGACAGATACGCAGTATTTT.

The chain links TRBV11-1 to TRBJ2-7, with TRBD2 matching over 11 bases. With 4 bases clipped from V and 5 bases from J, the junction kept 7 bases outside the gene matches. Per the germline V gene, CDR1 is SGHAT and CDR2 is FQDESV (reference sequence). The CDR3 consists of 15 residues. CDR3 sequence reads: CASSSTSGRVHEQYF. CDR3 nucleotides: TGTGCCAGCAGCTCCACTAGCGGGAGAGTTCACGAGCAGTACTTC.

CDR3 DNA sequence: TGTGCCTGGAGTATCGAGACCCCAGGGGGCGATGGCTACACCTTC. It codes for CAWSIETPGGDGYTF. The chain combines TRBV30 with TRBJ1-2; TRBD1 matches 8 bases. Trimming cost V 2 bases and J 6 bases; bases outside gene matches: 11. Per the germline V gene, CDR1 is GTSNPN and CDR2 is SVGIG (reference sequence). This CDR3 contains 15 residues. Together with reference TRBV30 and TRBJ1-2, the CDR3 gives the full variable domain: SQTIHQWPATLVQPVGSPLSLECTVEGTSNPNLYWYRQAAGRGLQLLFYSVGIGQISSEVPQNLSASRPQDRQFILSSKKLLLSDSGFYLCAWSIETPGGDGYTFGSGTRLTVV.

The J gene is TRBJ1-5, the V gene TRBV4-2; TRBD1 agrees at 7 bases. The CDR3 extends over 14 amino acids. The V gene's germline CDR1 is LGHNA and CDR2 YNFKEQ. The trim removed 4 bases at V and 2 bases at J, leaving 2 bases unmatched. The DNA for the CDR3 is TGTGCCAGCAGCCGAGACAGGGGCAATCAGCCCCAGCATTTT. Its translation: CASSRDRGNQPQHF.

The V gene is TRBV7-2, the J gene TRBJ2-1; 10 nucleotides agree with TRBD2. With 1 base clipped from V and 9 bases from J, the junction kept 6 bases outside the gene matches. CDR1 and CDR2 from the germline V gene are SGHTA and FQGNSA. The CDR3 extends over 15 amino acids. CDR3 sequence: CASSLVASGSTEQFF. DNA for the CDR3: TGTGCCAGCAGCTTAGTGGCTAGCGGGAGTACTGAGCAGTTCTTC. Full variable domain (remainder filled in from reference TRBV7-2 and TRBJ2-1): GAGVSQSPSNKVTEKGKDVELRCDPISGHTALYWYRQSLGQGLEFLIYFQGNSAPDKSGLPSDRFSAERTGGSVSTLTIQRTQQEDSAVYLCASSLVASGSTEQFFGPGTRLTVL.

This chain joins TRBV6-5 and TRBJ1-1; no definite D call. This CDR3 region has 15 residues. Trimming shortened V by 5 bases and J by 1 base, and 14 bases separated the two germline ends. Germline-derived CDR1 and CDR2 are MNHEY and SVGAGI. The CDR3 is CASSTTQARNTEAFF. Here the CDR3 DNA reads TGTGCCAGCAGTACCACTCAAGCCCGGAACACTGAAGCTTTCTTT.

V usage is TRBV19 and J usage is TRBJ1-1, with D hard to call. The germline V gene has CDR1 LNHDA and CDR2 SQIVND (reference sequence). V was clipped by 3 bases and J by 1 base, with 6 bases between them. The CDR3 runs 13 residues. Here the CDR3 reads CASSIARNTEAFF. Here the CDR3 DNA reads TGTGCCAGTAGTATCGCTAGGAACACTGAAGCTTTCTTT.

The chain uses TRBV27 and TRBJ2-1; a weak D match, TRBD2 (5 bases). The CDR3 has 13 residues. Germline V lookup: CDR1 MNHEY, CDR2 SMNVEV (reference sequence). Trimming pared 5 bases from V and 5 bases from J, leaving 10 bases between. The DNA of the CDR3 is TGTGCCAGCAGTACCAGGACTCACAATGAGCAGTTCTTC. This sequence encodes CASSTRTHNEQFF.

Here the CDR3 DNA reads TGTGCCAGCAGTTACTTGCGGGTTCTAAGGACTGAAGCTTTCTTT. As protein: CASSYLRVLRTEAFF. This chain links TRBV6-5 with TRBJ1-1; D unresolved. The CDR3 loop spans 15 amino acids. Germline V gene lookup returns CDR1 MNHEY and CDR2 SVGAGI. V shed 1 base and J shed 5 bases, with 14 bases lying between them.

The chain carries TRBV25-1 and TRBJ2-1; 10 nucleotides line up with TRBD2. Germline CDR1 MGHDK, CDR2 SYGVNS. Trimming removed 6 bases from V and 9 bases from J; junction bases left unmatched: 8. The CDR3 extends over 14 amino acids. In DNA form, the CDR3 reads TGTGCCAGCAGACACGACAGCGGGGGGGGTGAGCAGTTCTTC. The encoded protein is CASRHDSGGGEQFF.

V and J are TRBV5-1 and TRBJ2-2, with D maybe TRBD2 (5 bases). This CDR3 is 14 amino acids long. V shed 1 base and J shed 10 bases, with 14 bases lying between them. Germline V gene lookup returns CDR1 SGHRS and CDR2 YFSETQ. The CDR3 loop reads CASSLNSGAAELFF. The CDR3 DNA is TGCGCCAGCAGCTTGAACAGCGGAGCTGCGGAGCTGTTTTTT.

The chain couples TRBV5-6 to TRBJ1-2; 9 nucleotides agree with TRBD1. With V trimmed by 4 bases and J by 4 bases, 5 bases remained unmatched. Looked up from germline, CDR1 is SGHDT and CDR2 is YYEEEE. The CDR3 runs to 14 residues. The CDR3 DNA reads TGTGCCAGCAGCCCCGGGACAGGGCTCTATGGCTACACCTTC. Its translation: CASSPGTGLYGYTF.

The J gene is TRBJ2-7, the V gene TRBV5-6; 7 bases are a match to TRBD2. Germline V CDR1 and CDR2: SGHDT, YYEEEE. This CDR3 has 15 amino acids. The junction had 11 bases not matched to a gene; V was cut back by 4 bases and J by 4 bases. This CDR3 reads CASSPGDYPPYEQYF. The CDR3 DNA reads TGTGCCAGCAGCCCGGGGGACTACCCCCCGTACGAGCAGTACTTC.

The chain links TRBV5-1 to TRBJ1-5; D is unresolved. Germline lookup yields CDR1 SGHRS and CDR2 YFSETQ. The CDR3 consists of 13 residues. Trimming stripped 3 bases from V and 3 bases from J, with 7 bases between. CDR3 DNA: TGCGCCAGCAGCTCCTCGGTCAATCAGCCCCAGCATTTT. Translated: CASSSSVNQPQHF.

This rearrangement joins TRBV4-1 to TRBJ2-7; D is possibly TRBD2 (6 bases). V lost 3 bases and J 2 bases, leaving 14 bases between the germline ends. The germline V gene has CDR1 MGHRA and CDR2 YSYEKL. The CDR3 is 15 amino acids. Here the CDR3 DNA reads TGCGCCAGCAGCCAGGTTATGGACTACCCCTACGAGCAGTACTTC. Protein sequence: CASSQVMDYPYEQYF.

CDR3 nucleotide sequence: TGCGCCAGCAGCCCTGGGACAGGGGGGGGGTATGGCTACACCTTC. This gives the protein CASSPGTGGGYGYTF. The V call is TRBV4-3, the J call TRBJ1-2; 11 bases map to TRBD1. Trimming cost V 4 bases and J 5 bases; bases outside gene matches: 6. This CDR3 region has 15 residues. Germline values: CDR1 LGHNA, CDR2 YSLEER.

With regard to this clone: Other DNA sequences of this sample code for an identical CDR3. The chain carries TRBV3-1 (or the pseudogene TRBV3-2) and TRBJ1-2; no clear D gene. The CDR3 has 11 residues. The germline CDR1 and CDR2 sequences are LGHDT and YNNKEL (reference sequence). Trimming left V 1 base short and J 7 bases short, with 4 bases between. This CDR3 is CASSQGAGYTF. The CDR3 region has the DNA TGTGCCAGCAGCCAAGGGGCTGGCTACACCTTC.

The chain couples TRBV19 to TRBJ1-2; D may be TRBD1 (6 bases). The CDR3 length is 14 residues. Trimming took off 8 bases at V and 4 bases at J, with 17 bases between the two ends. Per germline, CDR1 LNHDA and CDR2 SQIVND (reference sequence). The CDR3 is CASETDRPPYGYTF. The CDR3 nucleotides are TGTGCCAGTGAGACCGACAGGCCCCCCTATGGCTACACCTTC.

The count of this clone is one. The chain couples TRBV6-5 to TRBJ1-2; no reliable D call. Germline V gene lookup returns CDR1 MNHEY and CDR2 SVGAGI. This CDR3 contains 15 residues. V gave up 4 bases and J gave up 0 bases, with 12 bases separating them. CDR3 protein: CASSSRLSPNYGYTF. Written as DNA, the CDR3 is TGTGCCAGCAGTTCCAGACTTAGCCCTAACTATGGCTACACCTTC.